The 27 T cell receptor beta chains given below trace back to one sample, sequenced in a study of shared clonotypes between healthy human individuals. In the naive CD8 group, cells lacked CD45RO and were positively selected for CCR7, so terminally differentiated effector memory CD45RA+ cells were left out. Here immunoSEQ multiplex PCR was the method, and the copy in TCRdb shows in-frame clones only, minus some. Of under 2,000,000 clones in the sample, about 95% were seen once. Sequencing input: naive CD8+ T cells sorted from blood. Every receptor here comes from a man aged 18 to 30 in good health.

This rearrangement joins TRBV27 to TRBJ2-7; D is uncertain. This CDR3 has 13 amino acids. Trimming removed 3 bases at V and 3 bases at J, with 9 bases between. The germline CDR1 and CDR2 sequences are MNHEY and SMNVEV (reference sequence). The CDR3 loop reads CASSLVDDYEQYF. The CDR3 DNA follows: TGTGCCAGCAGTTTGGTAGACGACTACGAGCAGTACTTC.

The chain combines TRBV10-3 with TRBJ2-2, with TRBD2 as a possible D gene (5 bases). Germline CDR1 reads ENHRY; CDR2 reads SYGVKD. The V and J ends lost 6 bases and 4 bases respectively, with 18 bases between them. The CDR3 is made up of 16 amino acids. CDR3 nucleotide sequence: TGTGCCATCAGATCCAATCGGGGAGACGGCACCGGGGAGCTGTTTTTT. Translating gives CAIRSNRGDGTGELFF.

The chain uses TRBV4-3 and TRBJ2-3; D is perhaps TRBD2 (6 bases). Trimming left V 4 bases short and J 2 bases short, with 16 bases between. The CDR3 extends over 16 amino acids. Germline CDR1 LGHNA, CDR2 YSLEER. CDR3 loop: CASSLLTGVTTDTQYF. In DNA form, the CDR3 reads TGCGCCAGCAGCCTCTTGACGGGAGTGACCACAGATACGCAGTATTTT.

The rearrangement links TRBV5-4 to TRBJ1-3; tentatively, D is TRBD1 (6 bases). In germline, CDR1 is SGHNT, CDR2 YYREEE (reference sequence). V was shortened by 7 bases and J by 2 bases, with 16 bases between the two germline ends. The CDR3 sequence is 15 residues long. CDR3 residues: CASGEMDSPGNTIYF. CDR3 bases: TGTGCCAGCGGGGAGATGGACAGCCCTGGAAACACCATATATTTT.

This rearrangement joins TRBV4-3 to TRBJ2-1; TRBD2 matches 12 bases. The CDR3 runs to 15 residues. Germline V gene sequence: CDR1 LGHNA, CDR2 YSLEER. The ends lost 1 base at V and 8 bases at J; junction bases unmatched: 3. Here the CDR3 reads CASSQGLAGAHEQFF. The CDR3 nucleotides read TGCGCCAGCAGCCAAGGACTAGCGGGAGCCCATGAGCAGTTCTTC.

J is TRBJ2-1 and V is TRBV11-2, with D possibly being TRBD2 (6 bases). Per germline, CDR1 SGHAT and CDR2 FQNNGV. V lost 0 bases to trimming and J lost 8 bases, with 20 bases between them. This CDR3 is 17 amino acids long. The CDR3 DNA reads TGTGCCAGCAGCTTAGATGGGTTGGACCGGGGGTTCGATGAGCAGTTCTTC. It translates to CASSLDGLDRGFDEQFF.

On this clone itself: The same CDR3 can be traced to other DNA sequences in this sample. V usage is TRBV27 and J usage is TRBJ2-2; D is ambiguous. Germline CDR1 MNHEY, CDR2 SMNVEV (reference sequence). V was cut by 5 bases and J by 7 bases, with 14 bases left in between. This CDR3 is built from 14 residues. CDR3 loop: CASSLLGSGGELFF. The CDR3 DNA sequence: TGTGCCAGCAGTCTCCTAGGATCAGGCGGGGAGCTGTTTTTT.

The chain employs TRBV5-1 and TRBJ2-7; D ambiguous. Germline V CDR1 and CDR2: SGHRS, YFSETQ. The CDR3 length is 15 residues. The V and J ends lost 0 bases and 1 base respectively, with 11 bases between them. The chain's CDR3 is CASSLALGTSYEQYF. CDR3 coding DNA: TGCGCCAGCAGCTTGGCCTTGGGTACTTCCTACGAGCAGTACTTC.

The CDR3 DNA sequence: TGTGCCAGCAGCACCATGTGGGGGTCAGGGTACGAGCAGTACTTC. Translated, it gives CASSTMWGSGYEQYF. The chain has TRBV27 and TRBJ2-7; either TRBD1 or TRBD2 may fit D (5 bases each). Germline CDR1 and CDR2: MNHEY and SMNVEV (reference sequence). The CDR3 length is 15 residues. V was cut by 6 bases and J by 4 bases, with 19 bases left in between.

The chain couples TRBV9 to TRBJ1-5; tentatively, D is TRBD1 (6 bases). CDR1 is SGDLS, CDR2 YYNGEE, per germline. This CDR3 region has 14 residues. Trimming removed 6 bases from V and 2 bases from J, with 12 bases in between. Here the CDR3 reads CASNLGGGNQPQHF. The CDR3 DNA reads as TGTGCCAGCAACCTAGGGGGAGGCAATCAGCCCCAGCATTTT.

The V call is TRBV19, the J call TRBJ1-1; no reliable D call. The V gene lost 5 bases and the J gene lost 2 bases, with 15 bases spanning the gap. The CDR3 has 15 amino acids. CDR1 LNHDA and CDR2 SQIVND come from the germline V gene (reference sequence). The CDR3 loop is CASSLAGLPNTEAFF. CDR3 sequence (DNA): TGTGCCAGTAGTCTCGCGGGTCTACCAAACACTGAAGCTTTCTTT.

A note on this clone: Other nucleotide sequences from this sample produce the same CDR3. The V gene is TRBV6-5, the J gene TRBJ2-7; D not certain. This CDR3 comprises 13 residues. Looked up from germline, CDR1 is MNHEY and CDR2 is SVGAGI. V was pared by 3 bases and J by 2 bases, with 8 bases between. The CDR3 bases are TGTGCCAGCAGTTATTCTGGACCCTACGAGCAGTACTTC. Amino acids: CASSYSGPYEQYF.

In this sample, this clone turned up once. The chain uses TRBV19 and TRBJ2-5; tentatively, D is TRBD1 (6 bases). The CDR3 covers 15 residues. Germline CDR1 reads LNHDA; CDR2 reads SQIVND (reference sequence). Trimming took 3 bases from V and 1 from J, leaving 12 bases between them. The CDR3 is CASSIDGGSQETQYF. The CDR3 nucleotides read TGTGCCAGTAGTATTGATGGGGGCAGCCAAGAGACCCAGTACTTC.

The rearrangement joins TRBV5-8 to TRBJ1-5; perhaps TRBD1 as D (5 bases). Trimming left V 4 bases short and J 1 base short, with 18 bases between. Germline V CDR1 and CDR2: SGHTS, YDEGEE. This CDR3 is built from 17 residues. CDR3 in DNA: TGTGCCAGCAGCCCCCTTTGGGCTGAGGGGAGCAATCAGCCCCAGCATTTT. It is translated as CASSPLWAEGSNQPQHF.

J is TRBJ2-7 and V is TRBV27; maybe TRBD2 (5 bases). The V end lost 2 bases, the J end lost 2 bases, and 16 bases lay between the germline ends. The germline V gene encodes CDR1 MNHEY and CDR2 SMNVEV (reference sequence). The length of the CDR3 is 16 residues. As DNA, the CDR3 is TGTGCCAGCAGTTTACAGCTAGCCATTCCCCCCTACGAGCAGTACTTC. This gives the protein CASSLQLAIPPYEQYF.

This clone was detected only once. The same CDR3 is also encoded by other DNA sequences in this sample. The chain combines TRBV9 with TRBJ1-1; the D is unclear. Germline V gene sequence: CDR1 SGDLS, CDR2 YYNGEE. This CDR3 has 12 amino acids. The ends were cut back, 0 bases at V and 2 bases at J, with 2 bases in the middle. CDR3 residues: CASSVDNTEAFF. For the CDR3, the DNA is TGTGCCAGCAGCGTAGATAACACTGAAGCTTTCTTT.

This chain uses TRBV4-1 with TRBJ2-7, with 11 bases identical to TRBD2. The CDR3 runs to 16 residues. Germline V CDR1 and CDR2: MGHRA, YSYEKL. The J segment lost 5 bases and the V segment lost 5 bases, leaving 11 bases of the junction unmatched. The CDR3 sequence: CASSETSGVGNNEQYF. The CDR3 nucleotides read TGCGCCAGCAGCGAGACTAGCGGGGTCGGCAACAACGAGCAGTACTTC.

The chain has TRBV28 and TRBJ1-1, with TRBD1 matching 12 bases. The CDR3 runs to 13 residues. Trimming removed 6 bases from V and 10 bases from J; junction bases left unmatched: 6. The germline gives CDR1 MDHEN, CDR2 SYDVKM. In DNA, the CDR3 is TGTGCCAGCAGCCCGGGACAGGGGGCTTTAGCTTTCTTT. Encoded protein: CASSPGQGALAFF.

The chain couples TRBV4-3 to TRBJ1-2, with D perhaps TRBD1 (5 bases). With 4 bases removed from V and 3 bases from J, the gap between germline ends came to 21 bases. The germline CDR1 and CDR2 sequences are LGHNA and YSLEER. The CDR3 consists of 17 residues. DNA of the CDR3: TGCGCCAGCAGCCTATTGGAAGCTCAGGGTTCTGACTATGGCTACACCTTC. It yields the protein CASSLLEAQGSDYGYTF.

V gene TRBV30 combines with J gene TRBJ2-3, with TRBD2 identical over 11 bases. Germline trimming cut 1 base from V and 0 bases from J; bases unmatched to any gene: 6. Germline CDR1 is GTSNPN and CDR2 is SVGIG (reference sequence). There are 17 residues in the CDR3. CDR3 loop: CAWSGGLAVVSTDTQYF. CDR3 sequence (DNA): TGTGCCTGGAGTGGGGGACTAGCGGTTGTCAGCACAGATACGCAGTATTTT.

Concerning this clone itself: Mismatch with germline at one junction end may stem from a read error. The chain links TRBV7-7 to TRBJ1-3, with unresolved D. This CDR3 region has 16 residues. Germline assignment: CDR1 SSHAT and CDR2 FNYEAQ (reference sequence). The DNA of the CDR3 is TGTGCTAGCAGCTTAGGCCCAGGTTACTCTGGAAACACCATATATTTT. Amino acid sequence: CASSLGPGYSGNTIYF.

V gene TRBV2 combines with J gene TRBJ1-4, with D maybe TRBD1 (5 bases). V lost 6 bases to trimming and J lost 6 bases, with 14 bases between them. This CDR3 comprises 14 residues. Germline V lookup: CDR1 SNHLY, CDR2 FYNNEI. The CDR3 is CASRGGVLDEKLFF. The CDR3 DNA reads TGTGCCAGCAGGGGAGGGGTTTTGGATGAAAAACTGTTTTTT.

This clone was recorded a few times. The genes are TRBV5-6 and TRBJ1-6; D is possibly TRBD1 (6 bases). Trimming stripped 3 bases from V and 7 bases from J, with 11 bases between. Germline CDR1 reads SGHDT; CDR2 reads YYEEEE. The CDR3 contains 14 residues. CDR3 in DNA: TGTGCCAGCAGCTGGAGGGGGGGGAATTCACCCCTCCACTTT. Translating it yields CASSWRGGNSPLHF. Full variable domain (remainder filled in from reference TRBV5-6 and TRBJ1-6): DAGVTQSPTHLIKTRGQQVTLRCSPKSGHDTVSWYQQALGQGPQFIFQYYEEEERQRGNFPDRFSGHQFPNYSSELNVNALLLGDSALYLCASSWRGGNSPLHFGNGTRLTVT.

J is TRBJ2-1 and V is TRBV27, with D possibly TRBD1 on 5 matching bases. This CDR3 comprises 16 residues. V was trimmed by 0 bases and J by 5 bases, leaving 14 bases between them. CDR1 and CDR2 from the germline V gene are MNHEY and SMNVEV (reference sequence). The CDR3 loop is CASSLSMAGLHNEQFF. Here the CDR3 DNA reads TGTGCCAGCAGTTTATCGATGGCAGGGTTACACAATGAGCAGTTCTTC.

The chain combines TRBV2 with TRBJ1-2, with D possibly matching TRBD1 (6 bases). Germline V CDR1 and CDR2: SNHLY, FYNNEI. There are 15 residues in the CDR3. V was shortened by 7 bases and J by 5 bases, with 20 bases between the two germline ends. CDR3 residues: CASNLLDRNIYGYTF. DNA of the CDR3: TGTGCCAGCAACCTCTTGGACAGAAATATTTATGGCTACACCTTC.

On this clone itself: The sample holds other DNA sequences that translate to the same CDR3. The gene calls are TRBV4-1 and TRBJ2-7; 7 nucleotides line up with TRBD1. CDR3 length: 14 residues. Trimming removed 2 bases from V and 2 bases from J; junction bases left unmatched: 3. Germline V lookup: CDR1 MGHRA, CDR2 YSYEKL. The CDR3 nucleotides are TGCGCCAGCAGCCAATTGACAGGGACCTACGAGCAGTACTTC. Its translation is CASSQLTGTYEQYF.

This clone came up once. The chain couples TRBV28 to TRBJ1-2, with D uncertain. CDR3 length equals 15 residues. Trimming shortened V by 6 bases and J by 3 bases, and 17 bases separated the two germline ends. Germline V gene data show CDR1 as MDHEN and CDR2 as SYDVKM. The CDR3 sequence: CASRDEEPIYYGYTF. The CDR3 DNA reads TGTGCCAGCAGAGATGAGGAACCGATATACTATGGCTACACCTTC.